One and the same sample provided the 27 T cell receptor beta chains below, sequenced in a study of cytomegalovirus exposure and HLA in healthy donors. With 60 Vbeta and 13 Jbeta primers, the PCR was carried out. This table comes from immunoSEQ multiplex PCR, and its TCRdb copy is limited to in-frame clones, with some not included. The table has roughly 190,000 clones, around 84% seen once. The source material was PBMCs. The receptors originated from a young woman in good health and CMV-seronegative.

A word on this clone: Other DNA sequences in this specimen translate into the identical CDR3. The chain has TRBV7-2 and TRBJ2-1; D remains unclear. The V end was cut by 4 bases, the J end by 4 bases, with 5 bases between. Germline-derived CDR1 and CDR2 are SGHTA and FQGNSA. This CDR3 is 12 amino acids long. The CDR3 region has the DNA TGTGCCAGCAGCTCGTATTACAATGAGCAGTTCTTC. Translated, it gives CASSSYYNEQFF.

The rearrangement links TRBV9 to TRBJ2-5, with D possibly TRBD2 on 5 matching bases. The CDR3 runs to 15 residues. Germline V CDR1 and CDR2: SGDLS, YYNGEE. The germline V and J ends were trimmed by 0 bases and 5 bases, with 14 bases remaining between them. The CDR3 protein is CASSVEGRPGETQYF. CDR3 bases: TGTGCCAGCAGCGTAGAAGGCAGGCCGGGGGAGACCCAGTACTTC.

The chain is built from TRBV7-2 and TRBJ2-7, with 7 bases lining up with TRBD2. The V segment lost 3 bases and the J segment 6 bases; nucleotides outside the gene matches: 8. The CDR3 extends over 14 amino acids. CDR1 SGHTA and CDR2 FQGNSA come from the germline V gene. CDR3 amino acids: CASSFDAGAGEQYV. CDR3 in DNA: TGTGCCAGCAGCTTTGACGCGGGAGCGGGCGAGCAGTACGTC.

This chain joins TRBV30 and TRBJ1-2, with 9 positions matching TRBD1. This CDR3 has 14 residues. Trimming took 6 bases from V and 6 from J; bases not matched to a gene: 11. CDR1 is GTSNPN and CDR2 is SVGIG in the germline V gene (reference sequence). DNA of the CDR3: TGTGCCTGTCACAGGGGGCAGAGATTGGATGGCTACACCTTC. Protein sequence: CACHRGQRLDGYTF.

This clone was seen just once. Within the sample, other DNA sequences also encode this same CDR3. J is TRBJ2-3 and V is TRBV5-4; 8 bases map to TRBD2. J was trimmed by 6 bases and V by 4 bases; bases with no gene match: 13. This CDR3 contains 16 residues. Germline-derived CDR1 and CDR2 are SGHNT and YYREEE (reference sequence). Here the CDR3 DNA reads TGTGCCAGCAGCGACCGTCTGGCGGGAGGTACGGATACGCAGTATTTT. Its translation: CASSDRLAGGTDTQYF.

V gene TRBV27 combines with J gene TRBJ1-5; D ambiguous. Germline V gene data show CDR1 as MNHEY and CDR2 as SMNVEV (reference sequence). This CDR3 is built from 13 residues. V was clipped by 3 bases and J by 3 bases, with 6 bases between them. Here the CDR3 reads CASSLRVNQPQHF. CDR3 DNA sequence: TGTGCCAGCAGTTTGAGGGTCAATCAGCCCCAGCATTTT.

DNA for the CDR3: TGTGCCAGTAGTATTAGCGGCAGGAGAAAAGGAAACACCATATATTTT. This sequence encodes CASSISGRRKGNTIYF. V and J are TRBV19 and TRBJ1-3, with D uncertain. The CDR3 consists of 16 residues. CDR1 is LNHDA, CDR2 SQIVND, per germline (reference sequence). Trimming left V 3 bases short and J 4 bases short, with 16 bases between.

This clone was observed a handful of times. The chain combines TRBV5-1 with TRBJ2-1, with TRBD2 identical over 12 bases. The CDR3 runs 17 residues. J gave up 9 bases and V 0 bases, and 10 bases lay outside the gene matches. Germline V gene lookup returns CDR1 SGHRS and CDR2 YFSETQ. CDR3 protein: CASSLDLASGRVSEQFF. In DNA, the CDR3 is TGCGCCAGCAGCTTGGACTTGGCTAGCGGGAGGGTTAGTGAGCAGTTCTTC.

The chain recombines TRBV4-1 with TRBJ1-2; possible D gene TRBD1, 6 bases. The V gene's germline CDR1 is MGHRA and CDR2 YSYEKL. Between the trimmed V and J ends, which lost 0 bases and 2 bases, there was a span of 16 bases. The CDR3 has 17 amino acids. CDR3 amino acids: CASSQDGGRNINYGYTF. CDR3 coding DNA: TGCGCCAGCAGCCAAGATGGGGGCAGGAATATAAACTATGGCTACACCTTC.

The genes are TRBV18 and TRBJ1-5; D remains unclear. Germline V gene sequence: CDR1 KGHSH, CDR2 LQKENI. The CDR3 extends over 13 amino acids. Trimming removed 2 bases from V and 7 bases from J, with 9 bases in between. CDR3 bases: TGTGCCAGCTCACCAGAGGGTAGGCAGCCCCAGCATTTT. Protein: CASSPEGRQPQHF.

This clone showed up just once. The CDR3 bases are TGTGCTAGTGGTTTGGCTGGGGCCTCCAATCAGCCCCAGCATTTT. This sequence encodes CASGLAGASNQPQHF. J is TRBJ1-5 and V is TRBV12-5; possibly TRBD1 for D (5 bases). V was shortened by 1 base and J by 3 bases, with 10 bases between the two germline ends. This CDR3 comprises 15 residues. Germline lookup yields CDR1 LGHNT and CDR2 FRNRAP.

The genes are TRBV30 and TRBJ1-4; no definite D call. CDR3 size: 15 residues. V lost 0 bases and J 0 bases, leaving 8 bases between the germline ends. Germline V gene lookup returns CDR1 GTSNPN and CDR2 SVGIG (reference sequence). The DNA for the CDR3 is TGTGCCTGGAGTGTAAAGAGGGCAACTAATGAAAAACTGTTTTTT. Its protein is CAWSVKRATNEKLFF.

The chain links TRBV11-2 to TRBJ2-1; the D gene is possibly TRBD2 (6 bases). This CDR3 has 15 amino acids. Germline V gene sequence: CDR1 SGHAT, CDR2 FQNNGV. Trimming cost V 2 bases and J 2 bases, with 10 bases left between them. The CDR3 is CASSLLTSAYNEQFF. As DNA, the CDR3 is TGTGCCAGCAGCTTACTGACTAGTGCCTACAATGAGCAGTTCTTC.

In its sample, this clone was seen a few times. The chain links TRBV7-8 to TRBJ2-1, with TRBD2 matching 9 bases. CDR3 size: 15 residues. V shed 1 base, J shed 9 bases, and the junction held 7 bases outside the gene matches. The germline gives CDR1 SGHVS, CDR2 FQNEAQ. In DNA, the CDR3 is TGTGCCAGCAGCTTAGTAGCGGGAGTAATAGTTGAGCAGTTCTTC. It yields the protein CASSLVAGVIVEQFF.

This clone was seen only once. The chain has TRBV30 and TRBJ2-5, with 8 bases that match TRBD2. CDR1 and CDR2 (germline): GTSNPN, SVGIG (reference sequence). The CDR3 is 16 residues long. After removal of 5 bases from V and 9 bases from J, the junction contained 20 bases not matched to a gene. The CDR3 region has the DNA TGTGCCTGGGACCCCCTGAGTAGCGGGGCCCCCAGGGCCCAGTACTTC. It translates to CAWDPLSSGAPRAQYF.

The count of this clone is one. The chain couples TRBV19 to TRBJ2-5; D gene ambiguous. CDR1 and CDR2 (germline): LNHDA, SQIVND (reference sequence). V was trimmed by 3 bases and J by 5 bases, leaving 13 bases between them. The CDR3 spans 14 residues. The CDR3 coding sequence is TGTGCCAGTAGTATGGGCGAACCCTGGGAGACCCAGTACTTC. As protein: CASSMGEPWETQYF.

This clone was seen only a few times. The chain joins TRBV6-1 to TRBJ2-6; 7 bases fit TRBD2. This CDR3 has 17 amino acids. Germline CDR1 reads MNHNS; CDR2 reads SASEGT. V was pared by 2 bases and J by 2 bases, with 6 bases of the junction left unmatched. In DNA form, the CDR3 reads TGTGCCAGCAGTGAAAGGTCGGGAGGAGCTGGGGCCAACGTCCTGACTTTC. Its translation is CASSERSGGAGANVLTF.

The rearrangement joins TRBV4-3 to TRBJ1-1; a possible D gene is TRBD1 (6 bases). V shed 0 bases and J shed 4 bases, with 12 bases lying between them. From germline, CDR1 is LGHNA and CDR2 YSLEER. There are 15 residues in the CDR3. CDR3 protein: CASSQDYREGTEAFF. For the CDR3, the DNA is TGCGCCAGCAGCCAAGATTACAGGGAGGGCACTGAAGCTTTCTTT.

This chain links TRBV6-1 with TRBJ1-5; D is unclear. V was trimmed by 6 bases and J by 7 bases, leaving 13 bases between them. Germline loops: CDR1 MNHNS, CDR2 SASEGT. This CDR3 has 13 amino acids. The CDR3 loop is CASSTLALQPQHF. The CDR3 DNA reads as TGTGCCAGCAGCACCTTAGCCCTACAGCCCCAGCATTTT.

This clone has only a few counts. The V gene is TRBV25-1, the J gene TRBJ2-5, with a weak D call TRBD1 (6 bases). V lost 6 bases to trimming and J lost 2 bases, with 7 bases between them. Germline V gene data show CDR1 as MGHDK and CDR2 as SYGVNS. This CDR3 has 12 amino acids. In DNA, the CDR3 is TGTGCCAGCAGAGGGACACAAGAGACCCAGTACTTC. It translates to CASRGTQETQYF.

The rearrangement uses TRBV12-5 and TRBJ2-5, with 8 bases lining up with TRBD1. The CDR3 is 13 residues long. V gave up 6 bases and J gave up 5 bases; unmatched junction bases: 5. Germline CDR1 LGHNT, CDR2 FRNRAP. Here the CDR3 reads CASGWTGSETQYF. In DNA form, the CDR3 reads TGTGCTAGTGGGTGGACAGGGTCGGAGACCCAGTACTTC.

The J gene is TRBJ2-3, the V gene TRBV30, with 9 nucleotides matching TRBD2. The V gene end was trimmed by 4 bases and the J gene end by 2 bases; junction bases not matched to a gene: 4. The germline V gene has CDR1 GTSNPN and CDR2 SVGIG (reference sequence). There are 14 residues in the CDR3. CDR3 in amino acids: CAWNLAGLTDTQYF. The DNA for the CDR3 is TGTGCCTGGAATCTAGCGGGACTCACAGATACGCAGTATTTT.

This CDR3 reads CASSGNQGTETQYF. CDR3 bases: TGTGCCAGCAGCGGCAACCAGGGAACAGAGACCCAGTACTTC. The chain is built from TRBV28 and TRBJ2-5, with a weak D call TRBD1 (5 bases). The CDR3 contains 14 residues. CDR1 is MDHEN and CDR2 is SYDVKM in the germline V gene. V was trimmed by 6 bases and J by 4 bases, leaving 15 bases between them.

V gene TRBV7-8 combines with J gene TRBJ1-2; no firm D call. Trimming pared 5 bases from V and 0 bases from J, leaving 13 bases between. Germline CDR1 SGHVS, CDR2 FQNEAQ. This CDR3 contains 15 residues. The CDR3 region has the DNA TGTGCCAGCAGCCAAACGAACCTAGCTAACTATGGCTACACCTTC. It yields the protein CASSQTNLANYGYTF.

This chain connects TRBV9 to TRBJ1-1; D might be TRBD1 (5 bases). The germline gives CDR1 SGDLS, CDR2 YYNGEE. The CDR3 totals 12 residues. V lost 0 bases to trimming and J lost 13 bases, with 13 bases between them. The CDR3 here is CASSVVGGTFFF. DNA for the CDR3: TGTGCCAGCAGCGTAGTGGGGGGGACCTTTTTCTTT.

The gene calls are TRBV28 and TRBJ2-7, with D unresolved. The V and J ends lost 3 bases and 4 bases respectively, with 16 bases between them. The CDR3 extends over 15 amino acids. In germline, CDR1 is MDHEN, CDR2 SYDVKM. CDR3 sequence (DNA): TGTGCCAGCAGTTTGAGCACCAAAGCGCAATACGAGCAGTACTTC. Residues: CASSLSTKAQYEQYF.

A few counts support this clone. The genes are TRBV6-5 and TRBJ2-7; the D gene is possibly TRBD1 (6 bases). The CDR3 has 12 residues. Germline V gene lookup returns CDR1 MNHEY and CDR2 SVGAGI. V was cut by 2 bases and J by 9 bases, with 11 bases left in between. CDR3 amino acids: CASSYEQGMQYF. The CDR3 region has the DNA TGTGCCAGCAGTTACGAACAGGGTATGCAGTACTTC.